The 29 T cell receptor beta chains listed next were all sequenced from one sample in a study of OX40 agonist ivuxolimab in advanced cancers. Generated by immunoSEQ multiplex PCR, the TCRdb table keeps only in-frame clones and is missing some. The data contain about 42,000 clones, about 81% of them singletons. The source material was CD4+ or CD8+ T cells sorted from blood, sampled in a trial of the OX40 agonist ivuxolimab. Every receptor here comes from an adult with an advanced solid tumor such as melanoma, head and neck, liver or kidney cancer.

This chain uses TRBV5-1 with TRBJ2-2; D is undetermined. The CDR3 is 13 amino acids. Trimming shortened V by 8 bases and J by 2 bases, and 10 bases separated the two germline ends. Germline CDR1 and CDR2: SGHRS and YFSETQ. The CDR3: CASDLGNTGELFF. The CDR3 nucleotides read TGCGCCAGTGACCTAGGAAACACCGGGGAGCTGTTTTTT.

The chain links TRBV14 to TRBJ2-1; no clear D gene. With 3 bases removed from V and 9 bases from J, the gap between germline ends came to 6 bases. The CDR3 has 11 residues. Germline V gene data show CDR1 as SGHDN and CDR2 as FVKESK. The CDR3 reads CASSQVSEQFF. The CDR3 DNA reads as TGTGCCAGCAGCCAGGTCTCTGAGCAGTTCTTC.

The V gene is TRBV11-2, the J gene TRBJ2-5, with D perhaps TRBD1 (7 bases). V gave up 4 bases and J gave up 2 bases, with 11 bases separating them. This CDR3 has 14 amino acids. Germline lookup yields CDR1 SGHAT and CDR2 FQNNGV. This chain's CDR3 is CASSWQGGQETQYF. DNA of the CDR3: TGTGCCAGCAGCTGGCAGGGGGGACAAGAGACCCAGTACTTC.

This sequence joins TRBV11-3 and TRBJ2-1; perhaps TRBD2 as D (6 bases). The germline V and J ends were trimmed by 3 bases and 6 bases, with 12 bases remaining between them. This CDR3 has 14 residues. Germline V gene data show CDR1 as SGHNT and CDR2 as YENEEA. For the CDR3, the DNA is TGTGCCAGCAGCTTTTCCACTAGCCTCAATGAGCAGTTCTTC. This encodes CASSFSTSLNEQFF.

This clone was seen once. The gene calls are TRBV15 and TRBJ1-1; 9 bases line up with TRBD1. Germline values: CDR1 LNHNV, CDR2 YYDKDF (reference sequence). This CDR3 contains 15 residues. V shed 9 bases and J 3 bases; nucleotides not matched to a gene: 11. DNA of the CDR3: TGTGCCACGTCTCGAGGGGGGACAGGGCACACTGAAGCTTTCTTT. It is translated as CATSRGGTGHTEAFF.

The chain links TRBV6-6 to TRBJ2-7; D is perhaps TRBD2 (6 bases). Between the trimmed V and J ends, which lost 0 bases and 6 bases, there was a span of 9 bases. The CDR3 contains 13 residues. Germline values: CDR1 MNHNY, CDR2 SVGAGI (reference sequence). CDR3 sequence: CASSYSGGTEQYV. CDR3 DNA: TGTGCCAGCAGTTACTCCGGGGGTACCGAGCAGTACGTC.

V usage is TRBV19 and J usage is TRBJ2-3, with a weak D call TRBD1 (6 bases). From germline, CDR1 is LNHDA and CDR2 SQIVND (reference sequence). This CDR3 region has 15 residues. V was pared by 4 bases and J by 3 bases, with 14 bases between. For the CDR3, the DNA is TGTGCCAGTAGTAAGGGGGATTCGAGAACAGATACGCAGTATTTT. Protein: CASSKGDSRTDTQYF.

The gene calls are TRBV7-9 and TRBJ2-3; D is perhaps TRBD2 (8 bases). The germline gives CDR1 SEHNR, CDR2 FQNEAQ (reference sequence). The CDR3 length is 15 residues. V lost 5 bases and J lost 2, with 14 bases in between. The CDR3 sequence: CASSPGGTVTDTQYF. CDR3 coding DNA: TGTGCCAGCAGCCCGGGGGGGACAGTCACAGATACGCAGTATTTT.

This clone was detected a few times. V is TRBV6-6 and J is TRBJ1-6, with TRBD1 identical over 9 bases. Trimming took 10 bases from V and 8 from J; bases not matched to a gene: 3. There are 12 residues in the CDR3. The germline V gene has CDR1 MNHNY and CDR2 SVGAGI (reference sequence). In nucleotides, the CDR3 is TGTGCCACTAGGACAGGGGATTCACCCCTCCACTTT. Its translation is CATRTGDSPLHF.

The chain uses TRBV5-4 and TRBJ1-1, with D unresolved. CDR1 is SGHNT and CDR2 is YYREEE in the germline V gene (reference sequence). The CDR3 loop spans 15 amino acids. Trimming took 3 bases from V and 2 from J, leaving 14 bases between them. CDR3: CASSSDPGVNTEAFF. DNA of the CDR3: TGTGCCAGCAGCTCTGACCCAGGAGTTAACACTGAAGCTTTCTTT. The full variable domain, rest sourced from reference TRBV5-4 and TRBJ1-1, is ETGVTQSPTHLIKTRGQQVTLRCSSQSGHNTVSWYQQALGQGPQFIFQYYREEENGRGNFPPRFSGLQFPNYSSELNVNALELDDSALYLCASSSDPGVNTEAFFGQGTRLTVV.

The chain couples TRBV5-6 to TRBJ2-7; D might be TRBD2 (5 bases). Looked up from germline, CDR1 is SGHDT and CDR2 is YYEEEE. Trimming cost V 4 bases and J 2 bases, with 13 bases left between them. This CDR3 comprises 14 residues. CDR3 loop: CASSGSGKTYEQYV. CDR3 DNA sequence: TGTGCCAGCAGCGGGTCGGGGAAGACCTACGAGCAGTACGTC.

This clone was observed a single time. The chain has TRBV7-9 and TRBJ1-4; D possibly corresponds to TRBD1 (5 bases). Trimming cost V 5 bases and J 3 bases, with 13 bases left between them. This CDR3 contains 15 residues. Germline assignment: CDR1 SEHNR and CDR2 FQNEAQ (reference sequence). CDR3 amino acids: CASSPPGLANEKLFF. CDR3 nucleotides: TGTGCCAGCAGCCCCCCAGGGTTAGCTAATGAAAAACTGTTTTTT.

The chain links TRBV11-3 to TRBJ2-2; D gene unclear. This CDR3 region has 14 residues. With 5 bases removed from V and 2 bases from J, the gap between germline ends came to 9 bases. CDR1 is SGHNT, CDR2 YENEEA, per germline. CDR3 nucleotide sequence: TGTGCCAGCAGCCCAGACCAAAACACCGGGGAGCTGTTTTTT. Encoded protein: CASSPDQNTGELFF.

The count of this clone is one. The chain combines TRBV15 with TRBJ2-1; 9 bases match TRBD1. With 1 base clipped from V and 5 bases from J, the junction kept 3 bases outside the gene matches. Germline CDR1 LNHNV, CDR2 YYDKDF (reference sequence). This CDR3 contains 15 residues. The CDR3: CATSRAGTGNNEQFF. The DNA of the CDR3 is TGTGCCACCAGCAGAGCGGGGACAGGGAACAATGAGCAGTTCTTC.

As to this clone: The same CDR3 can be traced to other DNA sequences in this sample. The chain recombines TRBV19 with TRBJ1-1, with D unclear. From germline, CDR1 is LNHDA and CDR2 SQIVND (reference sequence). The V and J ends lost 3 bases and 1 base respectively, with 6 bases between them. The CDR3 length is 13 residues. Here the CDR3 DNA reads TGTGCCAGTAGTATTCGGGAGAACACTGAAGCTTTCTTT. Its protein is CASSIRENTEAFF.

The chain carries TRBV4-2 and TRBJ2-5; 7 bases map to TRBD2. The CDR3 extends over 15 amino acids. Germline loops: CDR1 LGHNA, CDR2 YNFKEQ. The ends lost 2 bases at V and 1 base at J; junction bases unmatched: 4. The CDR3 here is CASSQRGTTQETQYF. In nucleotides, the CDR3 is TGTGCCAGCAGCCAACGAGGGACTACCCAAGAGACCCAGTACTTC.

The genes are TRBV18 and TRBJ2-7; no clear D gene. This CDR3 contains 13 residues. With 3 bases removed from V and 2 bases from J, the gap between germline ends came to 8 bases. Germline assignment: CDR1 KGHSH and CDR2 LQKENI. Here the CDR3 reads CASSPTQTYEQYF. In DNA, the CDR3 is TGTGCCAGCTCACCGACACAAACCTACGAGCAGTACTTC. Using reference TRBV18 and TRBJ2-7 for the parts outside the CDR3, the full variable domain is NAGVMQNPRHLVRRRGQEARLRCSPMKGHSHVYWYRQLPEEGLKFMVYLQKENIIDESGMPKERFSAEFPKEGPSILRIQQVVRGDSAAYFCASSPTQTYEQYFGPGTRLTVT.

The genes are TRBV5-1 and TRBJ2-7, with 13 bases that match TRBD2. CDR1 and CDR2 from the germline V gene are SGHRS and YFSETQ. The CDR3 has 15 residues. Trimming at V came to 4 bases and at J to 5 bases, leaving 6 bases not matched to a gene. CDR3 DNA sequence: TGCGCCAGCAGCCTAGGACTAGCGGGAGTCAACGAGCAGTACTTC. This gives the protein CASSLGLAGVNEQYF. The whole variable domain, filled in from reference TRBV5-1 and TRBJ2-7, reads KAGVTQTPRYLIKTRGQQVTLSCSPISGHRSVSWYQQTPGQGLQFLFEYFSETQRNKGNFPGRFSGRQFSNSRSEMNVSTLELGDSALYLCASSLGLAGVNEQYFGPGTRLTVT.

CDR3 bases: TGTGCCAGCAGCCGACAGCGGCAAGAGACCCAGTACTTC. It specifies CASSRQRQETQYF. The rearrangement links TRBV5-8 to TRBJ2-5, with D perhaps being TRBD1 or TRBD2 (5 bases each). The CDR3 is made up of 13 amino acids. CDR1 is SGHTS, CDR2 YDEGEE, per germline. Deletions cut 4 bases from V and 2 bases from J, with 9 bases between.

The CDR3 loop reads CASSLGGAGTGELFF. Here the CDR3 DNA reads TGTGCCAGCAGCCTGGGCGGGGCTGGGACCGGGGAGCTGTTTTTT. The rearrangement joins TRBV5-6 to TRBJ2-2, with a possible D match to TRBD2 (6 bases). Germline CDR1 and CDR2: SGHDT and YYEEEE. V lost 4 bases, J lost 5 bases, and 15 bases lay in between. This CDR3 is built from 15 residues.

This chain connects TRBV30 to TRBJ2-7; no reliable D call. There are 9 residues in the CDR3. The ends were cut back, 3 bases at V and 6 bases at J, with 3 bases in the middle. CDR1 and CDR2 from the germline V gene are GTSNPN and SVGIG (reference sequence). As DNA, the CDR3 is TGTGCCTGGAGCGGCGAGCAGTACTTC. Translating it yields CAWSGEQYF.

The chain joins TRBV2 to TRBJ1-5; no definite D call. V lost 6 bases and J 7 bases, leaving 13 bases between the germline ends. Germline assignment: CDR1 SNHLY and CDR2 FYNNEI. CDR3 length: 13 amino acids. The CDR3 here is CASSDFLSQPQHF. The CDR3 region has the DNA TGTGCCAGCAGCGATTTTCTTTCGCAGCCCCAGCATTTT.

V usage is TRBV11-2 and J usage is TRBJ2-7, with 8 bases matching TRBD2. V lost 1 base, J lost 2 bases, and 7 bases stayed unmatched. The CDR3 extends over 16 amino acids. CDR1 and CDR2 (germline): SGHAT, FQNNGV. The CDR3: CASSLAPPGLAYEQYF. In DNA form, the CDR3 reads TGTGCCAGCAGCTTAGCGCCCCCGGGACTAGCCTACGAGCAGTACTTC. The entire variable domain, with the rest obtained from reference TRBV11-2 and TRBJ2-7, is as follows: EAGVAQSPRYKIIEKRQSVAFWCNPISGHATLYWYQQILGQGPKLLIQFQNNGVVDDSQLPKDRFSAERLKGVDSTLKIQPAKLEDSAVYLCASSLAPPGLAYEQYFGPGTRLTVT.

The chain joins TRBV4-1 to TRBJ2-2; D is unclear. The V and J ends lost 8 bases and 0 bases respectively, with 10 bases between them. The CDR3 contains 14 residues. The germline CDR1 and CDR2 sequences are MGHRA and YSYEKL. This CDR3 is CASRAEANTGELFF. The DNA for the CDR3 is TGCGCCAGCCGAGCCGAGGCGAACACCGGGGAGCTGTTTTTT.

The rearrangement links TRBV4-2 to TRBJ1-1; D uncertain. The length of the CDR3 is 14 residues. CDR1 and CDR2 from the germline V gene are LGHNA and YNFKEQ. The ends were cut back, 1 base at V and 4 bases at J, with 10 bases in the middle. CDR3 loop: CASSQVGDTTEAFF. CDR3 nucleotides: TGTGCCAGCAGCCAAGTGGGAGATACCACTGAAGCTTTCTTT.

The chain carries TRBV6-1 and TRBJ2-2; no firm D call. V lost 6 bases and J 3 bases, leaving 2 bases between the germline ends. Germline V gene lookup returns CDR1 MNHNS and CDR2 SASEGT. This CDR3 spans 11 amino acids. CDR3 sequence: CASRDTGELFF. The CDR3 DNA sequence: TGTGCCAGCAGGGACACCGGGGAGCTGTTTTTT.

This chain uses TRBV9 with TRBJ1-1; possibly TRBD1 for D (5 bases). V was clipped by 0 bases and J by 5 bases, with 8 bases between them. The germline V gene encodes CDR1 SGDLS and CDR2 YYNGEE. The CDR3 sequence is 13 residues long. Written as DNA, the CDR3 is TGTGCCAGCAGCGTAGAGTGGGGGACTGAAGCTTTCTTT. Translated: CASSVEWGTEAFF.

The chain carries TRBV18 and TRBJ2-3, with 11 bases fitting TRBD2. This CDR3 has 15 residues. Trimming at V came to 5 bases and at J to 4 bases, leaving 5 bases not matched to a gene. CDR1 KGHSH and CDR2 LQKENI come from the germline V gene. Here the CDR3 DNA reads TGTGCCAGCTCAATCGGACTAGCGGGCTCAGATACGCAGTATTTT. Encoded protein: CASSIGLAGSDTQYF.

This chain connects TRBV11-3 to TRBJ2-3; D remains ambiguous. The CDR3 length is 11 residues. Germline V gene sequence: CDR1 SGHNT, CDR2 YENEEA. Trimming shortened V by 4 bases and J by 11 bases, and 10 bases separated the two germline ends. The CDR3 region has the DNA TGTGCCAGCAGCTCTGGAGCCGTGCAGTATTTT. Residues: CASSSGAVQYF.